The 13 T cell receptor beta chains reported below all come from one sample, sequenced in a study of shared clonotypes between healthy human individuals. TCRdb's copy holds only in-frame clones and misses some; the assay was immunoSEQ multiplex PCR. The profile shows more than 500,000 clones, about 96% of them singletons. Sequencing was carried out using naive CD4+ T cells sorted from blood. This sample's subset: CD45RA+ positively selected. The receptors stem from a woman aged 25 to 39 in good health.

J is TRBJ2-5 and V is TRBV14, with D perhaps assigned TRBD1 or TRBD2 (5 bases each). The germline CDR1 and CDR2 sequences are SGHDN and FVKESK. V was shortened by 0 bases and J by 2 bases, with 13 bases between the two germline ends. The CDR3 runs to 16 residues. The CDR3 sequence: CASSQDVRGPQETQYF. The CDR3 DNA reads TGTGCCAGCAGCCAAGATGTGAGGGGCCCACAAGAGACCCAGTACTTC.

The J gene is TRBJ2-7, the V gene TRBV29-1, with D hard to call. Trimming took off 7 bases at V and 0 bases at J, with 13 bases between the two ends. CDR1 is SQVTM and CDR2 is ANQGSEA in the germline V gene. This CDR3 is 13 amino acids long. The CDR3 here is CSAARLASYEQYF. The CDR3 DNA sequence: TGCAGCGCGGCCAGATTGGCCTCCTACGAGCAGTACTTC.

The CDR3 spells CASSFGLAPTPGELFF. The CDR3, as DNA: TGTGCCAGCAGTTTTGGCCTAGCCCCGACCCCCGGGGAGCTGTTTTTT. V is TRBV27 and J is TRBJ2-2, with D tentatively TRBD2 (5 bases). CDR3 length: 16 residues. V was shortened by 3 bases and J by 6 bases, with 17 bases between the two germline ends. Germline CDR1 and CDR2: MNHEY and SMNVEV (reference sequence).

This sequence joins TRBV7-2 and TRBJ1-1, with D unresolved. The V gene lost 1 base and the J gene lost 0 bases, with 12 bases spanning the gap. Germline CDR1 and CDR2: SGHTA and FQGNSA. The CDR3 runs to 16 residues. CDR3 nucleotides: TGTGCCAGCAGCTTAGTGTACAGCCACCTGAACACTGAAGCTTTCTTT. It is translated as CASSLVYSHLNTEAFF.

The chain recombines TRBV27 with TRBJ2-7; TRBD1 is a possible D gene (6 bases). Germline CDR1 reads MNHEY; CDR2 reads SMNVEV (reference sequence). V gave up 4 bases and J gave up 6 bases, with 10 bases separating them. CDR3 length: 12 amino acids. CDR3 sequence: CASSSGVGEQYF. The CDR3 nucleotides are TGTGCCAGCAGTTCAGGGGTCGGCGAGCAGTACTTC.

The genes are TRBV6-1 and TRBJ2-7; tentatively, D is TRBD1 or TRBD2 (5 bases each). Germline-derived CDR1 and CDR2 are MNHNS and SASEGT. There are 15 residues in the CDR3. V was pared by 0 bases and J by 6 bases, with 15 bases between. CDR3 DNA sequence: TGTGCCAGCAGTGAAGCTACAGGAATACGGGGCGAGCAGTACTTC. Translation gives CASSEATGIRGEQYF.

The V gene is TRBV14, the J gene TRBJ1-1; D is unresolved. This CDR3 is 15 amino acids long. Germline V gives CDR1 SGHDN, CDR2 FVKESK. Trimming removed 4 bases at V and 3 bases at J, with 15 bases between. CDR3 sequence (DNA): TGTGCCAGCAGCCCTAGACGCCATCGGGACACTGAAGCTTTCTTT. Translating gives CASSPRRHRDTEAFF.

The chain couples TRBV6-5 to TRBJ2-1; the match to TRBD2 covers 8 bases. This CDR3 is built from 15 residues. With V trimmed by 4 bases and J by 3 bases, 5 bases remained unmatched. Germline V gives CDR1 MNHEY, CDR2 SVGAGI. The CDR3 nucleotides read TGTGCCAGCAGTTTTAGCGGGATGAACTACAATGAGCAGTTCTTC. It yields the protein CASSFSGMNYNEQFF.

The count of this clone is one. This chain uses TRBV6-1 with TRBJ1-1; D not certain. The CDR3 length is 12 residues. Germline-derived CDR1 and CDR2 are MNHNS and SASEGT. V dropped 6 bases and J dropped 0 bases, with 5 bases sitting between them. The CDR3 sequence is CASRRMNTEAFF. CDR3 sequence (DNA): TGTGCCAGCAGACGGATGAACACTGAAGCTTTCTTT.

The gene calls are TRBV19 and TRBJ1-5, with D hard to call. Germline V gene data show CDR1 as LNHDA and CDR2 as SQIVND (reference sequence). The CDR3 covers 12 residues. V shed 7 bases and J shed 3 bases, with 7 bases lying between them. The CDR3 region is CASTRYNQPQHF. DNA for the CDR3: TGTGCCAGTACTCGTTACAATCAGCCCCAGCATTTT.

This chain joins TRBV19 and TRBJ1-5; 10 positions match TRBD1. The length of the CDR3 is 15 residues. CDR1 and CDR2 from the germline V gene are LNHDA and SQIVND (reference sequence). Trimming took 5 bases from V and 6 from J; bases not matched to a gene: 7. CDR3 sequence (DNA): TGTGCCAGTAGTCCCGGGACAGGGGTGGGTCAGCCCCAGCATTTT. Translated, it gives CASSPGTGVGQPQHF.

The chain joins TRBV4-1 to TRBJ1-4; 9 nucleotides match TRBD1. After removal of 2 bases from V and 6 bases from J, the junction contained 16 bases not matched to a gene. Looked up from germline, CDR1 is MGHRA and CDR2 is YSYEKL. The CDR3 is made up of 19 amino acids. The CDR3 region is CASSQPPGQGRKGDEKLFF. The CDR3 bases are TGCGCCAGCAGCCAACCACCGGGACAGGGAAGAAAAGGAGATGAAAAACTGTTTTTT.

The chain uses TRBV7-9 and TRBJ2-2; 7 bases align to TRBD2. The germline CDR1 and CDR2 sequences are SEHNR and FQNEAQ (reference sequence). The CDR3 runs 15 residues. Trimming at V came to 8 bases and at J to 2 bases, leaving 8 bases not matched to a gene. CDR3 in amino acids: CASPPSSGNTGELFF. CDR3 bases: TGTGCCAGCCCCCCGTCTAGCGGAAACACCGGGGAGCTGTTTTTT.